Listed below are T cell receptor beta chains from one sample, sequenced in a study of T cells in Graves' hyperthyroidism and ophthalmopathy. One entry per CDR3 protein results from TCRdb running MiXCR on the multiplex PCR reads. The table includes a few hundred thousand distinct CDR3 sequences, about 14% detected once. The source material was blood. These receptors all come from a woman younger than 45 with Graves' ophthalmopathy. CDR3s include the opening cysteine and the closing phenylalanine or tryptophan. The order of the fields is D gene, clone size, J gene, V gene, CDR3 DNA, CDR3 protein. D genes are given only for firm matches. Clone size is not always given. Where it is, it says once, few, many or a class for expanded clones.

.	.	TRBJ2-5	TRBV7-7	TGTGCTAGCAGCCGTTCTGGGGGGCTGGATGAGACCCAGTACTTC	CASSRSGGLDETQYF
.	many	TRBJ2-7	TRBV2	TGTGCCAGCCTACCATATGGGGTCTCCTACGAGCAGTACTTC	CASLPYGVSYEQYF
.	many	TRBJ2-5	TRBV5-5	TGTGCCAGCAGCTCCCTTACAGAGCAAGAGACCCAGTACTTC	CASSSLTEQETQYF
.	.	TRBJ2-3	TRBV9	TGTGCCAGCAGCGTAGCTGGAGTCACAGATACGCAGTATTTT	CASSVAGVTDTQYF
.	few	TRBJ2-3	TRBV7-6	TGTGCCAGCTCAGACGAACCTAGCACAGATACGCAGTATTTT	CASSDEPSTDTQYF
TRBD2	.	TRBJ2-1	TRBV20-1	TGCAGTGCTAGAATACTAGCGGGGGGGACCTACAATGAGCAGTTCTTC	CSARILAGGTYNEQFF
.	few	TRBJ2-1	TRBV4-1	TGCGCCAGCAGCCAAGTCGTCTCAGACAATGAGCAGTTCTTC	CASSQVVSDNEQFF
.	many	TRBJ2-1	TRBV5-1	TGCGCCAGCAGAACGGGGTCCTACAATGAGCAGTTCTTC	CASRTGSYNEQFF
.	many	TRBJ2-4	TRBV5-1	TGCGCCAGCAGCTTGGGATCAGGGGTTTTGCAAAACATTCAGTACTTC	CASSLGSGVLQNIQYF
.	few	TRBJ1-2	TRBV20-1	TGCAGTGCTAGAGGCACGGACTATAACTATGGCTACACTTTC	CSARGTDYNYGYTF
.	.	TRBJ2-2	TRBV28	.	CASSQGGPGSCFF
TRBD1	many	TRBJ1-4	TRBV6-1	TGTGCCAGCAGAGACAGGGGGCGCGAAAAACTGTTTTTT	CASRDRGREKLFF
.	many	TRBJ1-5	TRBV7-2	TGTGCCAGCAGCTTAGGAGTCGGGGGACGGCAGCCCCAGCATTTT	CASSLGVGGRQPQHF
.	many	TRBJ1-5	TRBV19	TGTGCCAGTGTGGACACGCTGAATCAGCCCCAGCATTTT	CASVDTLNQPQHF
.	many	TRBJ2-3	TRBV6-1	TGTGCCAGCAGTAAACAGAGCAGGGCGGGGAGGACAGATACGCAGTATTTT	CASSKQSRAGRTDTQYF
.	many	TRBJ1-1	TRBV9	TGTGCCAGCAGCGTCACGGACAGTCGGAACACTGAAGCTTTCTTT	CASSVTDSRNTEAFF
.	few	TRBJ2-3	TRBV9	TGTGCCAGCAGCGTAGGACGGGGACGAAGCACAGATACGCAGTATTTT	CASSVGRGRSTDTQYF
.	many	TRBJ2-7	TRBV30	TGTGCCTGGAGTGTAGGGGGAAAGATCTACGAGCAGTACTTC	CAWSVGGKIYEQYF
TRBD1	many	TRBJ2-1	TRBV12-3/TRBV12-4	TGTGCCAGCAGACCCGGACAGGGGGCCTACAATGAGCAGTTCTTC	CASRPGQGAYNEQFF
TRBD2	.	TRBJ2-3	TRBV2	TGTGCCAGCAGTGCCCCCAGCGGGGGCCTCGATACGCAGTATTTT	CASSAPSGGLDTQYF
TRBD2	.	TRBJ2-5	TRBV25-1	TGTGCCAGCAGCCCGGGACTAGCGGTAGAGACCCAGTACTTC	CASSPGLAVETQYF
TRBD1	many	TRBJ2-1	TRBV18	TGTGCCAGCTCACCAGGAGGGGGACAGGGCCACAATGAGCAGTTCTTC	CASSPGGGQGHNEQFF
TRBD1	many	TRBJ1-5	TRBV2	TGTGCCAGCAGTGTAATAACAGGGGACAATCAGCCCCAGCATTTT	CASSVITGDNQPQHF
.	.	TRBJ1-1	TRBV28	TGTGCCAGCAGTTTGTACAGTCTAGCCGATGAAGCTTTCTTT	CASSLYSLADEAFF
TRBD1	many	TRBJ1-2	TRBV28	TGTGCCAGCAACCAACAGGGGGCTCGCTACACCTTC	CASNQQGARYTF
TRBD2	once	TRBJ2-1	TRBV29-1	TGCAGCGTAAGGACTAGCGGGGGGGCCTTTCACAATGAGCAGTTCTTC	CSVRTSGGAFHNEQFF
TRBD1	.	TRBJ1-2	TRBV12-3/TRBV12-4	TGTGCCAGCAGGCTGCGGGACAGGGATGATGGCTACACCTTC	CASRLRDRDDGYTF
TRBD1	many	TRBJ1-6	TRBV9	TGTGCCAGCAGCGTATCCCGGGACAGCCTCATTTCACCCCTCCACTTT	CASSVSRDSLISPLHF